One and the same sample provided the 9 T cell receptor beta chains below, sequenced in a study of beta chain features in type 1 diabetes. Expressed TCRB transcripts were sequenced because the entire RNA isolate underwent reverse transcription. Assay: immunoSEQ multiplex PCR; the TCRdb copy retains only in-frame clones and omits some. The data hold 300,000 to 400,000 clones, with roughly 13% observed a single time. Sequences were obtained from naive CD4+ T cells from blood. The receptors come from a man aged 18 to 30 in good health.

This clone was picked up a small number of times. V and J are TRBV4-3 and TRBJ2-2; possible D gene TRBD1, 6 bases. Germline CDR1 reads LGHNA; CDR2 reads YSLEER. Between the trimmed V and J ends, which lost 3 bases and 4 bases, there was a span of 15 bases. The CDR3 is 16 residues long. The CDR3: CASSQSVTGLTGELFF. DNA of the CDR3: TGCGCCAGCAGCCAGTCAGTAACAGGGCTCACCGGGGAGCTGTTTTTT.

This clone was seen more than once but under ten times. J is TRBJ1-1 and V is TRBV7-3; D uncertain. Deletions cut 5 bases from V and 4 bases from J, with 14 bases between. Germline CDR1 is SGHTA and CDR2 is FQGTGA. The CDR3 sequence is 14 residues long. For the CDR3, the DNA is TGTGCCAGCAGCCCCGGCGGGATGGGCACTGAAGCTTTCTTT. It encodes CASSPGGMGTEAFF.

The chain uses TRBV14 and TRBJ2-7; TRBD1 aligns across 11 bases. The germline V gene encodes CDR1 SGHDN and CDR2 FVKESK. This CDR3 spans 15 amino acids. The junction had 7 bases not matched to a gene; V was cut back by 6 bases and J by 3 bases. CDR3 sequence reads: CASSSPGQGVYEQYF. As DNA, the CDR3 is TGTGCCAGCAGTTCTCCGGGACAGGGGGTCTACGAGCAGTACTTC.

The V call is TRBV4-3, the J call TRBJ2-6; TRBD2 matches at 8 bases. V lost 4 bases and J lost 1; bases outside the gene matches: 6. This CDR3 comprises 17 residues. Germline V gives CDR1 LGHNA, CDR2 YSLEER. This CDR3 reads CASSPREGKSGANVLTF. The CDR3 DNA follows: TGCGCCAGCAGCCCCCGGGAGGGGAAGTCTGGGGCCAACGTCCTGACTTTC.

The V gene is TRBV4-2, the J gene TRBJ2-2; D might be TRBD1 (6 bases). The germline V gene has CDR1 LGHNA and CDR2 YNFKEQ. The V gene lost 3 bases and the J gene lost 1 base, with 15 bases spanning the gap. The CDR3 loop spans 17 amino acids. CDR3 nucleotide sequence: TGTGCCAGCAGCCACCCTACCGGGACACAGAACACCGGGGAGCTGTTTTTT. Its protein product is CASSHPTGTQNTGELFF.

This clone occurred a few times. The rearrangement uses TRBV4-2 and TRBJ1-5; D is possibly TRBD1 (5 bases). Trimming cost V 2 bases and J 0 bases, with 8 bases left between them. The germline CDR1 and CDR2 sequences are LGHNA and YNFKEQ. CDR3 length: 15 amino acids. Here the CDR3 DNA reads TGTGCCAGCAGCCAATCGACAGTTAGCAATCAGCCCCAGCATTTT. This codes for CASSQSTVSNQPQHF.

This chain connects TRBV30 to TRBJ1-5; 11 bases map to TRBD1. This CDR3 has 13 residues. The germline V gene has CDR1 GTSNPN and CDR2 SVGIG (reference sequence). With V trimmed by 7 bases and J by 6 bases, 5 bases remained unmatched. The CDR3 protein is CAYGTGGFQPQHF. The CDR3, as DNA: TGTGCCTACGGGACAGGGGGGTTTCAGCCCCAGCATTTT.

This clone was observed a handful of times. The chain has TRBV28 and TRBJ2-7; maybe TRBD1 (5 bases). Trimming removed 2 bases at V and 3 bases at J, with 17 bases between. Germline V gives CDR1 MDHEN, CDR2 SYDVKM. This CDR3 contains 16 residues. Here the CDR3 reads CASSLQGLGTNYEQYF. CDR3 DNA: TGTGCCAGCAGTTTACAGGGTTTGGGTACAAACTACGAGCAGTACTTC.

Of note for this clone: This specimen includes other DNA sequences encoding the same CDR3. J is TRBJ2-5 and V is TRBV30; 8 bases fit TRBD1. Germline V gives CDR1 GTSNPN, CDR2 SVGIG (reference sequence). V shed 2 bases, J shed 3 bases, and the junction held 2 bases outside the gene matches. This CDR3 has 13 residues. CDR3 protein: CAWSRDRKETQYF. For the CDR3, the DNA is TGTGCCTGGAGTAGGGACAGGAAAGAGACCCAGTACTTC.